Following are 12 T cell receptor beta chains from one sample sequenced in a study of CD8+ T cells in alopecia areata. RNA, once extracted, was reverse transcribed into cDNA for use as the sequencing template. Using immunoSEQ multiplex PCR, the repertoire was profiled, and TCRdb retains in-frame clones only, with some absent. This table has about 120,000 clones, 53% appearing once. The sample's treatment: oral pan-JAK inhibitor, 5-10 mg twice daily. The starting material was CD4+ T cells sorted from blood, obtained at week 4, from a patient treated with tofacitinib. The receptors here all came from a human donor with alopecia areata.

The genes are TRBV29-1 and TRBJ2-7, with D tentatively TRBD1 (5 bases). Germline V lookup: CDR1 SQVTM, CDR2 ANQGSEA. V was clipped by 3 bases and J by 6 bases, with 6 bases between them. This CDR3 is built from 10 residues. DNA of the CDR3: TGCAGCGTTGATACAGGCGAGCAGTACTTC. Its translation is CSVDTGEQYF.

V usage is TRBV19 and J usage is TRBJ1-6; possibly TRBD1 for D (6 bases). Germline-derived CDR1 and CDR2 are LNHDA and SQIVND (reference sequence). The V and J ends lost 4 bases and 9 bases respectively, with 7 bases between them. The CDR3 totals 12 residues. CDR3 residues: CASSTQGSPLHF. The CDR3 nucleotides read TGTGCCAGTAGTACACAGGGTTCACCCCTCCACTTT.

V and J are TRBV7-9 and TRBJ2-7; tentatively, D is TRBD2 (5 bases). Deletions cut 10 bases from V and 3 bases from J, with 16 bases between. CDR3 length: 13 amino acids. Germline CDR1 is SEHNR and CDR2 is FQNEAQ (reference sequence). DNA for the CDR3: TGTGCCACCGAGAGGGAACGGGGCTACGAGCAGTACTTC. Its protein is CATERERGYEQYF.

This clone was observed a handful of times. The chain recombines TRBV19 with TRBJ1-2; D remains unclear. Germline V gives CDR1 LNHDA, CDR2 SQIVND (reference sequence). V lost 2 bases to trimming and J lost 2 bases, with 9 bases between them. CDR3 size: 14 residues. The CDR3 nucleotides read TGTGCCAGTAGTATAAACGGACGGAACTATGGCTACACCTTC. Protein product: CASSINGRNYGYTF.

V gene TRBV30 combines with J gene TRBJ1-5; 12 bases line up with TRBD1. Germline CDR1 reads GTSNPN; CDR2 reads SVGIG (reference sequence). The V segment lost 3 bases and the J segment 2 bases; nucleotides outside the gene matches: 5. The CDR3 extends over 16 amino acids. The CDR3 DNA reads TGTGCCTGGAGAGGGACAGGGGGCAGGGGCAATCAGCCCCAGCATTTT. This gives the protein CAWRGTGGRGNQPQHF.

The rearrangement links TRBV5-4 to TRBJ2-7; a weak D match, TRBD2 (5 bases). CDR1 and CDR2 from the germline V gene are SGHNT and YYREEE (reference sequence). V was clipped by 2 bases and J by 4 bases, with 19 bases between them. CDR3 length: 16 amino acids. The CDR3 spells CASSLDGGFRRYEQYF. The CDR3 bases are TGTGCCAGCAGCTTAGATGGCGGGTTCAGGAGGTACGAGCAGTACTTC.

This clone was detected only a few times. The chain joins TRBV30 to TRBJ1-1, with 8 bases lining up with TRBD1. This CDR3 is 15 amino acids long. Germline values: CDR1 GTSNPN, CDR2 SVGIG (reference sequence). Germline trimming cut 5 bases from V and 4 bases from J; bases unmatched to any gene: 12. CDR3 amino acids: CAWVDRGGGITEAFF. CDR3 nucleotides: TGTGCCTGGGTAGACAGGGGAGGTGGTATCACTGAAGCTTTCTTT.

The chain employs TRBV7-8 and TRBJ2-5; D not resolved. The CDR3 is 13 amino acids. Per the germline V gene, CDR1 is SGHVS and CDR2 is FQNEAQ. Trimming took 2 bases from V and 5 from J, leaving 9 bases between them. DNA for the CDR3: TGTGCCAGCAGCTTAACCACGTGGGAGACCCAGTACTTC. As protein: CASSLTTWETQYF.

CDR3 in DNA: TGCAGCGTTCGTCCTGGGTGGGGAGAGACCCAGTACTTC. This encodes CSVRPGWGETQYF. This sequence joins TRBV29-1 and TRBJ2-5, with unresolved D. Germline V gives CDR1 SQVTM, CDR2 ANQGSEA. The CDR3 totals 13 residues. Trimming took 5 bases from V and 4 from J, leaving 14 bases between them.

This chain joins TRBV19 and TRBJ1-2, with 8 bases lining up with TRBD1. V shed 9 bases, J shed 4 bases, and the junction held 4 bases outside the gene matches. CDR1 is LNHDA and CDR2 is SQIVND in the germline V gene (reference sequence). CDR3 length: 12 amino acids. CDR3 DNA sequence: TGTGCCAGCGGGACAGGTCGCTATGGCTACACCTTC. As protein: CASGTGRYGYTF.

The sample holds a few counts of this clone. CDR3: CASSQSGQRNQPQHF. CDR3 nucleotide sequence: TGTGCCAGCAGCCAGTCGGGACAACGCAATCAGCCCCAGCATTTT. The chain employs TRBV4-2 and TRBJ1-5, with D possibly matching TRBD1 (6 bases). This CDR3 has 15 residues. In germline, CDR1 is LGHNA, CDR2 YNFKEQ. Trimming pared 3 bases from V and 2 bases from J, leaving 11 bases between.

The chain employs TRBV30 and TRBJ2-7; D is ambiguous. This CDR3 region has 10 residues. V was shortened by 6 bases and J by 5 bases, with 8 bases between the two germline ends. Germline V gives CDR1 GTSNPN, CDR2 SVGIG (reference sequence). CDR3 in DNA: TGTGCCTGCGGGCGCGACGAGCAGTACTTC. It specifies CACGRDEQYF.